This entry is about one T cell receptor beta chain. These data come from a study of cytomegalovirus exposure and HLA in healthy donors. It was with 60 Vbeta and 13 Jbeta primers that the PCR ran. Measured with immunoSEQ multiplex PCR; TCRdb has only the in-frame clones, and not every one. The sample lists 100,000 to 150,000 clones, roughly 82% occurring once. The sample consisted of PBMCs. The sequence was obtained from a woman in her sixties in good health and CMV-seropositive.

CDR3 DNA sequence: TGTGCCAGCAGTTTAATCCCGTCGGATACGCAGTATTTT. It translates to CASSLIPSDTQYF. The chain carries TRBV27 and TRBJ2-3; no firm D call. The V and J ends lost 2 bases and 6 bases respectively, with 9 bases between them. The CDR3 totals 13 residues. CDR1 is MNHEY and CDR2 is SMNVEV in the germline V gene (reference sequence).